The clone carrying this T cell receptor (beta chain) came up a few times. The CDR3 has 14 residues. Unmatched junction bases numbered 12, after V lost 11 bases and J lost 5 bases. CDR1 and CDR2 from the germline V gene are MNHNY and SVGAGI (reference sequence). The sample originates from a study of beta chain features in type 1 diabetes. Since all of the isolated RNA was reverse transcribed, expressed TCRB transcripts were what got sequenced. The average read count of naive, central memory and regulatory T cell samples was a few million. Repertoires were generated with immunoSEQ multiplex PCR, while TCRdb's copy carries only in-frame clones and drops some. Among 350,000 to 450,000 clones listed, around 16% were seen once. Via CD45RO/CCR7/CD25/CD127/CD95/CD27, cells of the CD4+ naive, central memory, regulatory and stem cell-like memory subsets were sorted.

The receptor was derived from a woman aged 18-35 years in good health. The sequenced sample was naive CD4+ T cells from blood. The chain combines TRBV6-6 with TRBJ2-5; 9 bases agree with TRBD1. CDR3 sequence: CAACPGQGWETQYF. Here the CDR3 DNA reads TGTGCCGCCTGCCCGGGACAGGGATGGGAGACCCAGTACTTC.